These 14 T cell receptor beta chains share one sample of origin, sequenced in a study of blood T cell repertoires in COVID-19. Only in-frame clones appear in the TCRdb table, and some are missing; sequencing was by immunoSEQ multiplex PCR. The sample records some 170,000 clones, around 87% being singletons. Sequencing was done on a sample of peripheral blood. These receptors were collected from a woman aged 70-85 years with COVID-19, enrolled during active disease.

The chain uses TRBV24-1 and TRBJ2-3; perhaps TRBD2 as D (6 bases). Germline CDR1 KGHDR, CDR2 SFDVKD. The CDR3 length is 19 residues. V was shortened by 4 bases and J by 0 bases, with 22 bases between the two germline ends. CDR3 protein: CATSEPLPGGTGSTDTQYF. In DNA form, the CDR3 reads TGTGCCACCAGTGAGCCGCTCCCCGGGGGTACGGGTAGCACAGATACGCAGTATTTT.

CDR3 amino acids: CAISTGTGITGELFF. The DNA for the CDR3 is TGTGCCATCAGTACCGGGACAGGGATCACCGGGGAGCTGTTTTTT. The chain combines TRBV10-3 with TRBJ2-2, with TRBD1 matching over 9 bases. CDR1 ENHRY and CDR2 SYGVKD come from the germline V gene. The V and J ends lost 5 bases and 4 bases, in that order; junction bases with no gene match: 5. The CDR3 extends over 15 amino acids.

V is TRBV6-1 and J is TRBJ1-1; no firm D call. This CDR3 has 11 amino acids. From germline, CDR1 is MNHNS and CDR2 SASEGT. V lost 3 bases to trimming and J lost 6 bases, with 5 bases between them. CDR3 in amino acids: CASSDVSEAFF. Here the CDR3 DNA reads TGTGCCAGCAGTGATGTCTCTGAAGCTTTCTTT.

This clone was seen once. CDR3 loop: CAWTRAVSRPYEQYF. The CDR3 bases are TGTGCCTGGACCCGCGCCGTCTCGAGGCCCTACGAGCAGTACTTC. The chain uses TRBV30 and TRBJ2-7; D ambiguous. This CDR3 is 15 amino acids long. CDR1 and CDR2 from the germline V gene are GTSNPN and SVGIG (reference sequence). The germline V and J ends were trimmed by 4 bases and 2 bases, with 18 bases remaining between them.

The chain employs TRBV19 and TRBJ1-2; 9 bases align to TRBD1. The CDR3 is 13 residues long. With V trimmed by 10 bases and J by 5 bases, 8 bases remained unmatched. The germline CDR1 and CDR2 sequences are LNHDA and SQIVND (reference sequence). This CDR3 is CAKRGDRVYGYTF. The CDR3 region has the DNA TGTGCCAAGAGAGGGGACAGGGTTTATGGCTACACCTTC.

CDR3 coding DNA: TGCGCCAGCAGCACCCTAACCCGGGCGGGAGATACGCAGTATTTT. As protein: CASSTLTRAGDTQYF. This chain links TRBV4-3 with TRBJ2-3; D perhaps matches TRBD2 (5 bases). The CDR3 length is 15 residues. The germline V gene encodes CDR1 LGHNA and CDR2 YSLEER. Trimming left V 5 bases short and J 5 bases short, with 17 bases between.

To note about this clone: The same CDR3 can be traced to other DNA sequences in this sample. The rearrangement joins TRBV28 to TRBJ2-1; a possible D gene is TRBD2 (5 bases). Germline CDR1 MDHEN, CDR2 SYDVKM. V gave up 2 bases and J gave up 0 bases, with 8 bases separating them. The CDR3 has 15 amino acids. The CDR3 sequence: CASSLLGSSYNEQFF. The CDR3 DNA is TGTGCCAGCAGTTTACTGGGGAGCTCCTACAATGAGCAGTTCTTC. Complete variable domain (other parts from reference TRBV28 and TRBJ2-1): DVKVTQSSRYLVKRTGEKVFLECVQDMDHENMFWYRQDPGLGLRLIYFSYDVKMKEKGDIPEGYSVSREKKERFSLILESASTNQTSMYLCASSLLGSSYNEQFFGPGTRLTVL.

The genes are TRBV10-3 and TRBJ2-7; D remains ambiguous. CDR3 size: 13 residues. Per the germline V gene, CDR1 is ENHRY and CDR2 is SYGVKD. V lost 6 bases and J 2 bases, leaving 11 bases between the germline ends. The CDR3 DNA reads TGTGCCATCAGCCCAGCGCAAACCTACGAGCAGTACTTC. The encoded protein is CAISPAQTYEQYF.

The genes are TRBV6-2 or TRBV6-3 and TRBJ2-7; possibly TRBD1 for D (6 bases). V lost 5 bases to trimming and J lost 7 bases, with 18 bases between them. CDR1 MNHEY and CDR2 SVGEGT come from the germline V gene. The CDR3 is 14 amino acids. The CDR3, as DNA: TGTGCCAGCAGTGACCTGACAGGTACGCGGGAGCAGTACTTC. Amino acids: CASSDLTGTREQYF.

The CDR3 DNA is TGTGCCTTAGGCCCGGGACTCACAGATACGCAGTATTTT. It yields the protein CALGPGLTDTQYF. The chain employs TRBV30 and TRBJ2-3, with D perhaps TRBD2 (6 bases). In germline, CDR1 is GTSNPN, CDR2 SVGIG (reference sequence). The CDR3 runs to 13 residues. V was cut by 7 bases and J by 2 bases, with 13 bases left in between.

The rearrangement joins TRBV28 to TRBJ2-5; 7 bases are shared with TRBD1. V trimming: 1 base; J trimming: 4 bases; junction bases outside the gene matches: 3. The CDR3 length is 14 residues. CDR1 MDHEN and CDR2 SYDVKM come from the germline V gene. The CDR3 DNA is TGTGCCAGCAGTTTATTTGCAGGGGGAGAGACCCAGTACTTC. Its translation is CASSLFAGGETQYF.

This chain joins TRBV4-3 and TRBJ1-2; 11 nucleotides agree with TRBD1. Trimming cost V 2 bases and J 8 bases; bases outside gene matches: 10. The CDR3 runs 16 residues. Germline V CDR1 and CDR2: LGHNA, YSLEER. The CDR3 DNA reads as TGCGCCAGCAGCCAACTGACCGGACAGGGGGCCTTGGGCTACACCTTC. It specifies CASSQLTGQGALGYTF.

The genes are TRBV28 and TRBJ1-5; the D is unclear. The CDR3 is 13 residues long. Trimming took off 5 bases at V and 7 bases at J, with 12 bases between the two ends. Germline V gene data show CDR1 as MDHEN and CDR2 as SYDVKM. The CDR3 loop is CASSRVTSQPQHF. The CDR3 nucleotides read TGTGCCAGCAGTCGGGTCACAAGCCAGCCCCAGCATTTT.

This chain uses TRBV9 with TRBJ1-5; TRBD1 is a possible D gene (6 bases). CDR1 SGDLS and CDR2 YYNGEE come from the germline V gene. V gave up 4 bases and J gave up 4 bases, with 12 bases separating them. The CDR3 spans 14 residues. The CDR3 DNA reads TGTGCCAGCAGCTCAGGGGCCTTGAATCAGCCCCAGCATTTT. Translation gives CASSSGALNQPQHF.